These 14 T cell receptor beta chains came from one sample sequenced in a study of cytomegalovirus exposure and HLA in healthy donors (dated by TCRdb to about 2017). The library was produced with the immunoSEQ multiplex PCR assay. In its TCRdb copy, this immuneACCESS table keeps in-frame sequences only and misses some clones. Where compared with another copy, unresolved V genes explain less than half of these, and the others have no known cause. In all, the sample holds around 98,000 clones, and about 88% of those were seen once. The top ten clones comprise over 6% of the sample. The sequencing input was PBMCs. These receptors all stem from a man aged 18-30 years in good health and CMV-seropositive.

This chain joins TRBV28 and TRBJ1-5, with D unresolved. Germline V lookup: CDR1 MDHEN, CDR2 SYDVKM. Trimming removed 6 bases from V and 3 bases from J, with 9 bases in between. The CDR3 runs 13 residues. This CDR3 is CASSPVNNQPQHF. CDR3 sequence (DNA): TGTGCCAGCAGCCCTGTTAACAATCAGCCCCAGCATTTT.

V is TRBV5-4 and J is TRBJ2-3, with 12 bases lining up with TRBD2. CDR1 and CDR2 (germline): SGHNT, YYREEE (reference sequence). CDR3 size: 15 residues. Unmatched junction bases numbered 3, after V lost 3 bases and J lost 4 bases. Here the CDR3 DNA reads TGTGCCAGCAGCTCCGGGACTAGCGGGCCAGATACGCAGTATTTT. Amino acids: CASSSGTSGPDTQYF.

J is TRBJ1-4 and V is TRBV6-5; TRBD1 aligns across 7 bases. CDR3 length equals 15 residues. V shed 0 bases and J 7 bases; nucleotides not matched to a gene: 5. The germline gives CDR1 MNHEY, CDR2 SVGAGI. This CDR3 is CASSYSSAGGEKLFF. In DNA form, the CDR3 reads TGTGCCAGCAGTTACTCATCGGCAGGGGGTGAAAAACTGTTTTTT.

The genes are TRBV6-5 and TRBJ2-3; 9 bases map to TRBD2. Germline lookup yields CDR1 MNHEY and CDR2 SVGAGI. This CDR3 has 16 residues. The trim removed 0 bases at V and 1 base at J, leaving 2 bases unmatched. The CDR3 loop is CASSYSSGGRTDTQYF. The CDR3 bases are TGTGCCAGCAGTTACTCTAGCGGGGGCCGCACAGATACGCAGTATTTT.

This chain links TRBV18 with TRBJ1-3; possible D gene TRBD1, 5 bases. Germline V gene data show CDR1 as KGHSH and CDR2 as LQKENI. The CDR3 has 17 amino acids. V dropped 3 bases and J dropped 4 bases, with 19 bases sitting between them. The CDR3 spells CASSPSLDSQSGNTIYF. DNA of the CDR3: TGTGCCAGCTCACCCTCACTCGACAGTCAATCCGGAAACACCATATATTTT.

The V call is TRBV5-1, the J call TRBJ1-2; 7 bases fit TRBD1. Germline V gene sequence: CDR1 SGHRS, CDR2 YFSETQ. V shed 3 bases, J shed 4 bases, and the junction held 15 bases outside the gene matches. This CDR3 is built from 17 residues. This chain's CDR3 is CASSSATGTDYSYGYTF. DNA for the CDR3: TGCGCCAGCAGCTCGGCGACCGGGACAGACTACTCCTATGGCTACACCTTC. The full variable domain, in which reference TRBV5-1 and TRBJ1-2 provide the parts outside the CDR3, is KAGVTQTPRYLIKTRGQQVTLSCSPISGHRSVSWYQQTPGQGLQFLFEYFSETQRNKGNFPGRFSGRQFSNSRSEMNVSTLELGDSALYLCASSSATGTDYSYGYTFGSGTRLTVV.

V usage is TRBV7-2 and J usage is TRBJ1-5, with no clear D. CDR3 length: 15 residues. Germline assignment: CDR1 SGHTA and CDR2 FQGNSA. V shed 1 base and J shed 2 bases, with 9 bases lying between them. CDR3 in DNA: TGTGCCAGCAGCTTAGTACAAGGAGGCAATCAGCCCCAGCATTTT. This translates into CASSLVQGGNQPQHF.

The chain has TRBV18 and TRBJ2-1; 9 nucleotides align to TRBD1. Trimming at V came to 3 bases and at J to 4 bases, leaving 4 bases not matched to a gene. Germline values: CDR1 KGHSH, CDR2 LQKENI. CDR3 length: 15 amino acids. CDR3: CASSPDRGDYNEQFF. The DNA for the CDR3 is TGTGCCAGCTCACCTGACAGGGGGGATTACAATGAGCAGTTCTTC.

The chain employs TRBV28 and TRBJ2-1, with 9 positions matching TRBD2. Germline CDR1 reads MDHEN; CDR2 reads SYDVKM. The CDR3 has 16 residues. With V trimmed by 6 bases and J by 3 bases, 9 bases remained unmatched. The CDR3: CASSLPGLAFYNEQFF. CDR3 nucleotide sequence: TGTGCCAGCAGCTTACCGGGACTAGCTTTCTACAATGAGCAGTTCTTC.

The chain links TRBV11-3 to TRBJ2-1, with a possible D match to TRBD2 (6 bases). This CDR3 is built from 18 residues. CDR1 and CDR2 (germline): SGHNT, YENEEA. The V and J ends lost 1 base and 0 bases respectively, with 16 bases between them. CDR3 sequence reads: CASSLGWGSGASYNEQFF. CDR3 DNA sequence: TGTGCCAGCAGCTTAGGATGGGGTAGCGGAGCCTCCTACAATGAGCAGTTCTTC.

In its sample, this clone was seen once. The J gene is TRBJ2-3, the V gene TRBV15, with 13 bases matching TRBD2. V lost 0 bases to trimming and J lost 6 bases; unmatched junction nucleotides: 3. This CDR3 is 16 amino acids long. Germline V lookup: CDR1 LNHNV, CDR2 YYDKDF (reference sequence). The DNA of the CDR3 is TGTGCCACCAGCAGAGAACTAGCGGGAGGGGGGGATACGCAGTATTTT. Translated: CATSRELAGGGDTQYF.

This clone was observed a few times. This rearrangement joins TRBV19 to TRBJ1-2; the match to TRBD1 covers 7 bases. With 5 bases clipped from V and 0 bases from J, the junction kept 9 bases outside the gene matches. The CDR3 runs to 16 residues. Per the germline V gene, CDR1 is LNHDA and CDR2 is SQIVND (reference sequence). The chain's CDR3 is CASSLHKDRTNYGYTF. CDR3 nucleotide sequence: TGTGCCAGTAGTCTCCACAAGGACAGGACTAACTATGGCTACACCTTC.

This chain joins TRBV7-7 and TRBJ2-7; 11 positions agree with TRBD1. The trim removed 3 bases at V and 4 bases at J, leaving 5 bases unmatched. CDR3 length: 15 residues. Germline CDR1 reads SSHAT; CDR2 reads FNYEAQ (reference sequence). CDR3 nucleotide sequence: TGTGCCAGCAGCTTCGGACAGGGGGCCGAGTACGAGCAGTACTTC. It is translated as CASSFGQGAEYEQYF.

The CDR3 region has the DNA TGCGCCAGCAGCTTTGCCGGGAGCATAACGAATGAGCAGTTCTTC. Amino acids: CASSFAGSITNEQFF. The chain combines TRBV4-1 with TRBJ2-1; D is perhaps TRBD2 (6 bases). With 5 bases removed from V and 7 bases from J, the gap between germline ends came to 18 bases. CDR1 and CDR2 from the germline V gene are MGHRA and YSYEKL. The CDR3 spans 15 residues.